This TCR beta chain stems from a study of CD8+CD57+ T cells in acquired aplastic anemia. In the study overall: DNA per sorted CD4+ or CD8+ sample ranged about 0.2 to 27.4 ug, averaging roughly 3.2 ug. As sequenced from healthy donors, CD4+ cells averaged roughly 9.9 million reads.

The CDR3 is 11 amino acids. Germline CDR1 is SEHNR and CDR2 is FQNEAQ (reference sequence). Trimming shortened V by 5 bases and J by 2 bases, and 2 bases separated the two germline ends. Study results and caveats: Patients and controls turned out to have 25 to 30 CD8+ CDR3 sequences in common.

Genomic DNA, the template, was used for profiling of the TCR beta VDJ and CDR3. TCRdb re-called the reads with MiXCR, one entry per CDR3 protein. Of around 180,000 distinct CDR3 sequences in the sample, 63% were seen once. Comment on this clonotype: Its specificity is unknown.

V gene TRBV7-9 combines with J gene TRBJ2-3; no reliable D call. The sequenced sample consisted of sorted CD4+, CD8+, or CD8+CD57+ T cells (not recorded which) from PBMCs. The TCR sequence derives from a human donor in good health. The CDR3 region is CASSDTDTQYF. The CDR3 nucleotides are TGTGCCAGCAGCGACACAGATACGCAGTATTTT.